The 7 T cell receptor beta chains in this list originate from one sample, sequenced in a study of T cells after yellow fever vaccination (dated by TCRdb to between 2018 and 2021). Library preparation was by 5' RACE. Data came from an Illumina NovaSeq 6000. In-frame beta chains were kept once TCRdb had trimmed the public reads at Q25 with fastp and called clones with MiXCR. CDR3 protein duplicates are merged, each entry listing the most common genes and DNA. The sample table records some 200,000 distinct CDR3 sequences; approximately 9.9% of these occur just once. The leading ten clones occupy approximately 34% of the sample. The treatment or condition label on this specimen signifies: live attenuated yellow fever vaccine strain. This sample comprised CD8+ T cells sorted from PBMCs, obtained 15 days after the yellow fever booster vaccination. The origin of the receptors is a man between 18 and 35 years old who received the YFV17D yellow fever vaccine.

This clonotype has just a few counts. The chain uses TRBV7-8 and TRBJ2-5; no firm D call. CDR3 length: 12 residues. CDR1 is SGHVS and CDR2 is FQNEAQ in the germline V gene. V lost 5 bases, J lost 5 bases, and 9 bases lay in between. The CDR3 loop is CASSLGAETQYF. CDR3 nucleotide sequence: TGTGCCAGCAGCCTAGGAGCGGAGACCCAGTACTTC.

This rearrangement joins TRBV12-3 or TRBV12-4 to TRBJ1-6, with 7 bases aligning to TRBD1. Trimming took 6 bases from V and 10 from J; bases not matched to a gene: 9. CDR3 size: 14 residues. The DNA of the CDR3 is TGTGCCAGCAGCCGAGACAGGGTCGGATCACCCCTCCACTTT. Translation: CASSRDRVGSPLHF.

The rearrangement links TRBV10-3 to TRBJ2-1; 7 bases are a match to TRBD1. This CDR3 contains 20 residues. The ends lost 5 bases at V and 8 bases at J; junction bases unmatched: 27. Germline-derived CDR1 and CDR2 are ENHRY and SYGVKD. The CDR3 here is CAISPGPGQEILSGVDEQFF. For the CDR3, the DNA is TGTGCCATCAGTCCTGGCCCCGGACAGGAGATCCTGAGTGGGGTGGATGAGCAGTTCTTC.

The gene calls are TRBV4-1 and TRBJ2-5, with unresolved D. V was trimmed by 3 bases and J by 4 bases, leaving 15 bases between them. The CDR3 loop spans 15 amino acids. Germline CDR1 reads MGHRA; CDR2 reads YSYEKL. This chain's CDR3 is CASSQLESSGETQYF. The CDR3 nucleotides are TGCGCCAGCAGCCAGTTAGAATCAAGTGGAGAGACCCAGTACTTC.

This clonotype turned up a few times. The chain combines TRBV3-2 with TRBJ2-7; no DNA check was done on the table's D call, TRBD2. TRBV3-2 is flagged as a pseudogene. The CDR3 is 16 residues long. CDR3 sequence reads: CASSPPPAGYENEQYV. The CDR3 region has the DNA TGTGCCAGCAGCCCCCCACCGGCGGGGTATGAGAACGAGCAGTACGTC.

This clonotype has only a few counts. The V call is TRBV10-3, the J call TRBJ2-6, with 8 nucleotides matching TRBD1. Germline V gives CDR1 ENHRY, CDR2 SYGVKD. The CDR3 covers 15 residues. V shed 6 bases, J shed 2 bases, and the junction held 3 bases outside the gene matches. The CDR3 DNA sequence: TGTGCCATCAGAACAGGGGGTCCTGGGGCCAACGTCCTGACTTTC. Translated, it gives CAIRTGGPGANVLTF.

This clonotype was recorded many times. The rearrangement joins TRBV4-1 to TRBJ1-5, with no clear D. The CDR3 loop spans 14 amino acids. Germline V gene sequence: CDR1 MGHRA, CDR2 YSYEKL. The V gene lost 3 bases and the J gene lost 7 bases, with 13 bases spanning the gap. The CDR3 DNA follows: TGCGCCAGCAGCCAGAAGGCAGTCCAACAGCCCCAGCATTTT. This gives the protein CASSQKAVQQPQHF.